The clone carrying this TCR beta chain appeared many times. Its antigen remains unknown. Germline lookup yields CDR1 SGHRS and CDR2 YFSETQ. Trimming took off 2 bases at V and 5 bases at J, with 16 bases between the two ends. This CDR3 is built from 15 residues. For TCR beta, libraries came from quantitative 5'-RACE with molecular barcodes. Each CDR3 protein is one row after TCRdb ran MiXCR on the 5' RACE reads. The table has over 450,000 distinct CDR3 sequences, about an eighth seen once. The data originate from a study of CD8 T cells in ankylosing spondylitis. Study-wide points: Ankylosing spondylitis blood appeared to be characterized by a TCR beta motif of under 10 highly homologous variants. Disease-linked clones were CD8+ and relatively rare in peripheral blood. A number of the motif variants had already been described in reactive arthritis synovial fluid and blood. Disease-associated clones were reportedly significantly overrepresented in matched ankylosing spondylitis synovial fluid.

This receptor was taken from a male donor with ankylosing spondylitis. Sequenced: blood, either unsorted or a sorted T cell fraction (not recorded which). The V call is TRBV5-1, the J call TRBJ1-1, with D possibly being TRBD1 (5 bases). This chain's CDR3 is CASSFFRVEGTEAFF. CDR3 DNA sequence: TGCGCCAGCAGCTTCTTCAGGGTGGAAGGAACTGAAGCTTTCTTT. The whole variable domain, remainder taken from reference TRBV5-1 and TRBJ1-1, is KAGVTQTPRYLIKTRGQQVTLSCSPISGHRSVSWYQQTPGQGLQFLFEYFSETQRNKGNFPGRFSGRQFSNSRSEMNVSTLELGDSALYLCASSFFRVEGTEAFFGQGTRLTVV.